These T cell receptor beta chains were read from a single sample in a study of cytomegalovirus exposure and HLA in healthy donors. The data were produced by immunoSEQ multiplex PCR, yet TCRdb's version contains in-frame clones alone and is incomplete. The sample lists 140,000 to 150,000 clones, 61% occurring once. Sample: PBMCs. Receptor source: a male donor in good health and CMV-seronegative. CDR3s include the opening cysteine and the closing phenylalanine or tryptophan. The D gene is left open where the match is weak. A row's size may be missing; if present it is once, few, many or a size class.

D	V	size	J	CDR3	DNA
-	TRBV6-6	-	TRBJ1-2	CASSYFPDNYGYTF	TGTGCCAGCAGTTACTTTCCAGATAACTATGGCTACACCTTC
TRBD1	TRBV10-3	-	TRBJ2-2	CAISAWDRGGTGELFF	TGTGCCATCAGTGCCTGGGACAGGGGAGGCACCGGGGAGCTGTTTTTT
TRBD1	TRBV19	-	TRBJ2-5	CASSTSRTGRVETQYF	TGTGCCAGTAGTACCTCCCGGACAGGGCGCGTGGAGACCCAGTACTTC
-	TRBV9	few	TRBJ1-5	CASSVDPNSNQPQHF	TGTGCCAGCAGCGTAGATCCAAATAGCAATCAGCCCCAGCATTTT
TRBD1	TRBV5-1	-	TRBJ1-2	CASSAGQVSNYGYTF	TGCGCCAGCAGCGCGGGACAGGTCTCGAACTATGGCTACACCTTC
-	TRBV18	-	TRBJ2-6	CASSPSRSGISGANVLTF	TGTGCCAGCTCACCGTCTCGATCAGGGATCTCTGGGGCCAACGTCCTGACTTTC
TRBD2	TRBV6-5	-	TRBJ2-2	CASSYGLADTGELFF	TGTGCCAGCAGTTACGGGCTAGCGGACACCGGGGAGCTGTTTTTT
TRBD1	TRBV7-6	-	TRBJ1-2	CASSQNPGQGHGYTF	TGTGCCAGCAGCCAAAACCCGGGACAGGGCCATGGCTACACCTTC
-	TRBV5-6	-	TRBJ1-1	CASSLSGVYPEAFF	TGTGCCAGCAGCTTGTCGGGGGTTTATCCTGAAGCTTTCTTT
TRBD1	TRBV28	once	TRBJ1-5	CASTWAGGGNQPQHF	TGTGCCAGCACTTGGGCAGGGGGAGGCAATCAGCCCCAGCATTTT
-	TRBV2	-	TRBJ2-7	CASSAGRGAEQYF	TGTGCCAGCAGTGCGGGGCGCGGGGCCGAGCAGTACTTC
TRBD1	TRBV7-9	-	TRBJ2-7	CASSVTGDEQYF	TGTGCCAGCAGCGTGACAGGGGACGAGCAGTACTTC
TRBD2	TRBV5-1	-	TRBJ2-5	CASSFGTSGSKETQYF	TGCGCCAGCAGCTTCGGGACTAGCGGGAGTAAAGAGACCCAGTACTTC
-	TRBV28	-	TRBJ2-2	CASRTGTLNTGELFF	TGTGCCAGCCGAACCGGGACATTGAACACCGGGGAGCTGTTTTTT
-	TRBV2	-	TRBJ2-3	CASSEGQGGADTQYF	TGTGCCAGCAGTGAAGGACAGGGAGGCGCAGATACGCAGTATTTT
-	TRBV6-5	once	TRBJ2-3	CASSRGTDTQYF	TGTGCCAGCAGCCGTGGCACAGATACGCAGTATTTT
-	TRBV5-1	few	TRBJ1-1	CASTAAQEGTEAFF	TGCGCCAGCACCGCGGCGCAGGAGGGCACTGAAGCTTTCTTT
-	TRBV19	-	TRBJ1-2	CASSQQGLYGYTF	TGTGCCAGTTCCCAGCAGGGTTTATATGGCTACACCTTC
TRBD1	TRBV9	-	TRBJ1-1	CASSVEPGGLEAFF	TGTGCCAGCAGCGTAGAGCCAGGGGGCCTTGAAGCTTTCTTT
-	TRBV25-1	-	TRBJ1-2	CASRDPGTPNYGYTF	TGTGCCAGCAGGGACCCCGGGACACCTAACTATGGCTACACCTTC
-	TRBV5-5	once	TRBJ1-3	CASSWGQGSGNTIYF	TGTGCCAGCAGCTGGGGGCAGGGCTCTGGAAACACCATATATTTT
-	TRBV5-6	few	TRBJ1-5	CASSLSYSRSRGEPQHF	TGTGCCAGCAGCCTCTCCTATAGCAGATCCCGGGGAGAGCCCCAGCATTTT
-	TRBV29-1	-	TRBJ2-5	CSVDKAVQETQYF	TGCAGCGTTGATAAAGCGGTTCAAGAGACCCAGTACTTC
TRBD1	TRBV5-1	-	TRBJ2-2	CASSARQGAGELFF	TGCGCCAGCAGCGCCCGACAGGGGGCCGGGGAGCTGTTTTTT
-	TRBV7-9	few	TRBJ1-2	CASSDARSRGGYTF	TGTGCCAGCAGCGACGCCCGGAGTAGGGGTGGCTACACCTTC
-	TRBV5-4	-	TRBJ1-3	CASSAWASGNTIYF	TGTGCCAGCAGCGCCTGGGCCTCTGGAAACACCATATATTTT
-	TRBV6-5	few	TRBJ1-2	CASSRGGLYGYTF	TGTGCCAGCAGCCGCGGGGGTCTCTATGGCTACACCTTC